Presented here are 22 T cell receptor beta chains from one specimen sequenced in a study of blood T cell repertoires in COVID-19. The method was immunoSEQ multiplex PCR; TCRdb's version includes in-frame clones alone and lacks a portion of them. There are roughly 110,000 clones in the sample; 60% to 80% occur only once, and 0.9% lies in the top ten. The material sequenced was peripheral blood. The receptors were sampled from a human donor with acute or convalescent COVID-19. The donor label of this sample is uncertain.

The rearrangement uses TRBV7-6 and TRBJ2-1; a weak D match, TRBD2 (6 bases). CDR3 size: 15 residues. Deletions cut 4 bases from V and 3 bases from J, with 13 bases between. The germline V gene has CDR1 SGHVS and CDR2 FNYEAQ. The CDR3 reads CASSYTGENYNEQFF. The CDR3 DNA follows: TGTGCCAGCAGCTATACGGGGGAGAACTACAATGAGCAGTTCTTC.

Details on this clone: The sample carries other DNA sequences with the same CDR3. This sequence joins TRBV7-9 and TRBJ1-1, with D perhaps TRBD1 (6 bases). This CDR3 has 14 residues. Per the germline V gene, CDR1 is SEHNR and CDR2 is FQNEAQ (reference sequence). Trimming stripped 2 bases from V and 0 bases from J, with 7 bases between. In DNA, the CDR3 is TGTGCCAGCAGCTTACAGGGGTTGAACACTGAAGCTTTCTTT. It encodes CASSLQGLNTEAFF.

This clone was picked up a small number of times. This chain links TRBV7-9 with TRBJ1-1; D is undetermined. The CDR3 is 13 amino acids. Trimming shortened V by 0 bases and J by 1 base, and 3 bases separated the two germline ends. CDR1 and CDR2 (germline): SEHNR, FQNEAQ (reference sequence). The CDR3 region has the DNA TGTGCCAGCAGCTTAGCGGCGAACACTGAAGCTTTCTTT. Translated: CASSLAANTEAFF.

The rearrangement uses TRBV6-5 and TRBJ1-1; D might be TRBD1 (6 bases). Trimming cost V 4 bases and J 7 bases, with 13 bases left between them. This CDR3 comprises 13 residues. The germline CDR1 and CDR2 sequences are MNHEY and SVGAGI. The CDR3 is CASSWRTVDEAFF. The CDR3 DNA reads TGTGCCAGCAGTTGGCGGACAGTAGATGAAGCTTTCTTT.

The chain combines TRBV7-8 with TRBJ1-4; D possibly corresponds to TRBD1 (6 bases). V shed 2 bases and J shed 3 bases, with 10 bases lying between them. Germline CDR1 is SGHVS and CDR2 is FQNEAQ. This CDR3 contains 15 residues. The CDR3 loop is CASSLRTVPNEKLFF. In DNA form, the CDR3 reads TGTGCCAGCAGCTTAAGGACAGTCCCTAATGAAAAACTGTTTTTT.

V and J are TRBV9 and TRBJ2-3; D gene unclear. The germline CDR1 and CDR2 sequences are SGDLS and YYNGEE. This CDR3 contains 13 residues. Trimming took off 4 bases at V and 2 bases at J, with 8 bases between the two ends. Written as DNA, the CDR3 is TGTGCCAGCAGCCCCCAAATCACAGATACGCAGTATTTT. Protein: CASSPQITDTQYF.

This rearrangement joins TRBV19 to TRBJ1-1; no reliable D call. V was clipped by 3 bases and J by 12 bases, with 8 bases between them. Germline-derived CDR1 and CDR2 are LNHDA and SQIVND (reference sequence). CDR3 length: 10 amino acids. The CDR3 bases are TGTGCCAGTAGTATGAGGCTTACTTTCTTT. As protein: CASSMRLTFF.

This clone appeared a few times. The J gene is TRBJ1-2, the V gene TRBV30; D gene unclear. Germline CDR1 GTSNPN, CDR2 SVGIG (reference sequence). Trimming pared 4 bases from V and 7 bases from J, leaving 16 bases between. This CDR3 has 13 amino acids. The CDR3 nucleotides read TGTGCCTGGACGACTCCGCCCGGTGGTGGCTACACCTTC. It is translated as CAWTTPPGGGYTF.

The chain couples TRBV5-6 to TRBJ1-5; 8 nucleotides match TRBD1. The CDR3 has 14 residues. Germline V lookup: CDR1 SGHDT, CDR2 YYEEEE. V lost 2 bases to trimming and J lost 9 bases; unmatched junction nucleotides: 7. CDR3: CASSFGDRGRPQHF. In DNA, the CDR3 is TGTGCCAGCAGCTTCGGAGACAGGGGAAGGCCCCAGCATTTT.

This clone was counted only a few times. Other nucleotide sequences in the sample specify the same CDR3. The genes are TRBV6-4 and TRBJ2-1, with 11 bases identical to TRBD2. The germline V gene encodes CDR1 MRHNA and CDR2 SNTAGT. This CDR3 comprises 15 residues. V gave up 0 bases and J gave up 6 bases; unmatched junction bases: 1. Here the CDR3 reads CASSDSSGGANEQFF. CDR3 nucleotides: TGTGCCAGCAGTGACTCTAGCGGGGGGGCCAATGAGCAGTTCTTC.

This clone was seen only a few times. V is TRBV6-5 and J is TRBJ2-5, with D perhaps matching TRBD1 (6 bases). Trimming removed 4 bases from V and 5 bases from J, with 11 bases in between. This CDR3 comprises 13 residues. Germline-derived CDR1 and CDR2 are MNHEY and SVGAGI. The CDR3 region has the DNA TGTGCCAGCAGTTCCGGACAGACGGAGACCCAGTACTTC. Translated: CASSSGQTETQYF.

CDR3 in amino acids: CASSVEAGPQPQHF. The CDR3 DNA reads as TGTGCCAGCAGCGTAGAAGCAGGGCCTCAGCCCCAGCATTTT. The gene calls are TRBV9 and TRBJ1-5, with a possible D match to TRBD1 (5 bases). The CDR3 loop spans 14 amino acids. From germline, CDR1 is SGDLS and CDR2 YYNGEE. The V gene lost 0 bases and the J gene lost 6 bases, with 10 bases spanning the gap.

The rearrangement uses TRBV3-1 (or the pseudogene TRBV3-2) and TRBJ2-5, with D unclear. The CDR3 consists of 14 residues. Germline CDR1 and CDR2: LGHDT and YNNKEL (reference sequence). Trimming shortened V by 0 bases and J by 4 bases, and 9 bases separated the two germline ends. The CDR3 DNA reads TGTGCCAGCAGCCAAGATTATATCCTAGAGACCCAGTACTTC. It encodes CASSQDYILETQYF.

This clone was counted once. The V gene is TRBV6-5, the J gene TRBJ1-2, with a tentative D call TRBD1 (6 bases). The CDR3 sequence is 15 residues long. The germline V gene has CDR1 MNHEY and CDR2 SVGAGI. The germline V and J ends were trimmed by 5 bases and 0 bases, with 13 bases remaining between them. The CDR3 bases are TGTGCCAGCAGTAACGGACAGAGCTCTAACTATGGCTACACCTTC. Translation: CASSNGQSSNYGYTF.

This clone occurred a few times. This sequence joins TRBV18 and TRBJ1-1; 7 bases fit TRBD1. J was trimmed by 1 base and V by 3 bases; bases with no gene match: 8. The CDR3 is made up of 16 amino acids. Per germline, CDR1 KGHSH and CDR2 LQKENI. DNA for the CDR3: TGTGCCAGCTCACCTATTCCAAGGACAGGGAACACTGAAGCTTTCTTT. It yields the protein CASSPIPRTGNTEAFF.

This chain uses TRBV30 with TRBJ1-2, with D uncertain. The V and J ends lost 0 bases and 2 bases respectively, with 7 bases between them. This CDR3 has 13 amino acids. Germline CDR1 and CDR2: GTSNPN and SVGIG (reference sequence). In DNA, the CDR3 is TGTGCCTGGAGTGTACAAGAAAACTATGGCTACACCTTC. It specifies CAWSVQENYGYTF.

This clone came up once. The chain's CDR3 is CASSWFGSSTF. CDR3 bases: TGTGCCAGCAGTTGGTTCGGGTCAAGCACCTTC. The V and J genes are TRBV28 and TRBJ1-2, with D hard to call. The V end lost 4 bases, the J end lost 13 bases, and 13 bases lay between the germline ends. This CDR3 comprises 11 residues. Germline V lookup: CDR1 MDHEN, CDR2 SYDVKM.

This sequence joins TRBV5-1 and TRBJ1-1, with 9 bases fitting TRBD1. The V segment lost 2 bases and the J segment 6 bases; nucleotides outside the gene matches: 2. Per the germline V gene, CDR1 is SGHRS and CDR2 is YFSETQ. The CDR3 has 13 residues. Here the CDR3 reads CASSFTGGPEAFF. The DNA of the CDR3 is TGCGCCAGCAGCTTTACAGGGGGCCCTGAAGCTTTCTTT.

This chain links TRBV9 with TRBJ1-6; no definite D call. Germline CDR1 and CDR2: SGDLS and YYNGEE. Trimming removed 5 bases from V and 10 bases from J, with 13 bases in between. The CDR3 contains 13 residues. CDR3 sequence (DNA): TGTGCCAGCAGTTTCACGGGAGAGTCACCCCTCCACTTT. Its translation is CASSFTGESPLHF.

The CDR3 coding sequence is TGTGCCAGCAGTTTAGACCTAGTTGACAATGAGCAGTTCTTC. Amino acid sequence: CASSLDLVDNEQFF. The V and J genes are TRBV27 and TRBJ2-1; no firm D call. Trimming left V 2 bases short and J 5 bases short, with 10 bases between. The CDR3 has 14 residues. Germline CDR1 is MNHEY and CDR2 is SMNVEV (reference sequence).

The chain recombines TRBV28 with TRBJ2-7; possible D gene TRBD2, 5 bases. CDR1 is MDHEN, CDR2 SYDVKM, per germline. Trimming removed 2 bases from V and 7 bases from J, with 9 bases in between. The CDR3 totals 12 residues. This CDR3 reads CASSLLWREQYF. The CDR3 DNA is TGTGCCAGCAGTTTACTCTGGAGGGAGCAGTACTTC. Based on the CDR3 plus reference TRBV28 and TRBJ2-7, the full variable domain is DVKVTQSSRYLVKRTGEKVFLECVQDMDHENMFWYRQDPGLGLRLIYFSYDVKMKEKGDIPEGYSVSREKKERFSLILESASTNQTSMYLCASSLLWREQYFGPGTRLTVT.

The rearrangement uses TRBV28 and TRBJ1-2; D gene ambiguous. The CDR3 covers 18 residues. Germline V gene data show CDR1 as MDHEN and CDR2 as SYDVKM. The ends were cut back, 8 bases at V and 4 bases at J, with 29 bases in the middle. DNA of the CDR3: TGTGCCAGCTTTCGGGAGGGCGGAATAACGGACCCCCGCTATGGCTACACCTTC. Protein: CASFREGGITDPRYGYTF.